This T cell receptor beta chain was identified during a study of identical twins. Points from the study as a whole: Partial confounding of zero-insertion analyses by invariant MAIT and iNKT cells was possible. Among monozygotic twins, out-of-frame TCR alpha sharing exceeded what models predicted. Cord blood beta clonotypes that were abundant carried fewer insertions, and memory repertoires showed no such trend.

This clonotype was detected a few times. Its antigen remains unidentified. After template switching added a universal primer site, the resulting cDNA carried unique molecular identifiers. From the 5' RACE reads, TCRdb called clonotypes with MiXCR, one entry per CDR3 protein. Of a few hundred thousand distinct CDR3 sequences detected, under 20% appear once; the ten largest clones hold more than 10%. The source of this sequence is a man aged 50 to 60 in good health. The sample taken for sequencing was naive T cells sorted from blood.

The CDR3, as DNA: TGTGCCAGCTCACCACCGAACGTAGCCTATCGGTCCACAGATACGCAGTATTTT. Protein sequence: CASSPPNVAYRSTDTQYF. This chain connects TRBV18 to TRBJ2-3; D is unclear. This CDR3 is built from 18 residues. The ends were cut back, 0 bases at V and 2 bases at J, with 18 bases in the middle. In germline, CDR1 is KGHSH, CDR2 LQKENI.